The sequence of this TCR beta chain was determined in a study of OX40 agonist ivuxolimab in advanced cancers. About the study: With ivuxolimab, an agonistic anti-OX40 (CD134) antibody, patients were treated.

Germline CDR1 and CDR2: KGHSH and LQKENI. The CDR3 has 15 residues. Unmatched junction bases numbered 3, after V lost 0 bases and J lost 4 bases. The method was immunoSEQ multiplex PCR; TCRdb's version includes in-frame clones alone and lacks a portion of them. The sample consists of 45,000 to 50,000 clones, under 95% of them appearing once. Of note for this clone: Its target is unknown.

Study results and caveats: What antigens the expanded peripheral T cells recognized was never established. Nonresponders included some who also had low normalized T-cell clonal expansion.

The source is an adult with an advanced solid tumor such as melanoma, head and neck, liver or kidney cancer. Source: CD4+ or CD8+ T cells sorted from blood, taken in a trial of the OX40 agonist ivuxolimab. The chain couples TRBV18 to TRBJ2-1, with 7 bases that match TRBD1. In nucleotides, the CDR3 is TGTGCCAGCTCACCACCCCGGGACAGATACAATGAGCAGTTCTTC. This sequence encodes CASSPPRDRYNEQFF. Drawing the rest from reference TRBV18 and TRBJ2-1, the complete variable domain is NAGVMQNPRHLVRRRGQEARLRCSPMKGHSHVYWYRQLPEEGLKFMVYLQKENIIDESGMPKERFSAEFPKEGPSILRIQQVVRGDSAAYFCASSPPRDRYNEQFFGPGTRLTVL.